One sample yielded the 27 T cell receptor beta chains listed below, sequenced in a study of Graves' ophthalmopathy and Graves' hyperthyroidism (dated by TCRdb to 2017 to 2018). TCRdb names Illumina HiSeq 2000 as the instrument used. For repertoire sequencing, TCR beta CDR3 regions were amplified from RNA transcripts. The first round of RT-PCR was done with HTBI primers and the Qiagen OneStep RT-PCR kit, and was followed by a second round of multiplex PCR, then size selection and purification. TCRdb reworked the public reads: Q25 trimming with fastp, MiXCR clone assembly, productive beta chains retained. Each entry merges the rows of one CDR3 protein and shows their most common DNA and genes. This sample is represented by some 410,000 distinct CDR3 sequences; around 21% of them were singletons. The ten most abundant clones make up under 3.5% of the sample. The source material was peripheral blood. Source of these receptors: a woman under 30 with stable Graves' hyperthyroidism. Donor details come from another sample of the same person, matched by shared clones.

This clonotype was found many times. The rearrangement joins TRBV5-1 to TRBJ1-1; D is unresolved. V shed 3 bases and J shed 4 bases, with 13 bases lying between them. The CDR3 runs to 14 residues. Germline assignment: CDR1 SGHRS and CDR2 YFSETQ. Written as DNA, the CDR3 is TGCGCCAGCAGCTACGGCGGCCTGGGCACTGAAGCTTTCTTT. Protein product: CASSYGGLGTEAFF.

In this sample, this clonotype turned up many times. The chain recombines TRBV7-3 with TRBJ2-7, with a tentative D call TRBD2 (5 bases). CDR3 length: 13 amino acids. V was cut by 1 base and J by 6 bases, with 10 bases left in between. The V gene's germline CDR1 is SGHTA and CDR2 FQGTGA. This CDR3 is CASSLMRGGEQYF. DNA for the CDR3: TGTGCCAGCAGCTTAATGAGAGGAGGCGAGCAGTACTTC.

This clonotype was found many times. The chain links TRBV30 to TRBJ2-7; TRBD2 might be the D (7 bases). Trimming stripped 2 bases from V and 5 bases from J, with 13 bases between. Germline assignment: CDR1 GTSNPN and CDR2 SVGIG (reference sequence). There are 13 residues in the CDR3. CDR3 coding DNA: TGTGCCTGGAGTCACCCGCGGGGGCACGAGCAGTACTTC. The encoded protein is CAWSHPRGHEQYF. The variable domain in full, completed from reference TRBV30 and TRBJ2-7, reads SQTIHQWPATLVQPVGSPLSLECTVEGTSNPNLYWYRQAAGRGLQLLFYSVGIGQISSEVPQNLSASRPQDRQFILSSKKLLLSDSGFYLCAWSHPRGHEQYFGPGTRLTVT.

This clonotype occurred many times. This chain links TRBV12-3 or TRBV12-4 with TRBJ2-5; D uncertain. The CDR3 extends over 13 amino acids. V lost 7 bases and J 5 bases, leaving 14 bases between the germline ends. The CDR3 loop reads CASTLGRRETQYF. In DNA form, the CDR3 reads TGTGCCAGCACCTTAGGACGGCGGGAGACCCAGTACTTC.

Many counts were recorded for this clonotype. The V call is TRBV6-1, the J call TRBJ2-7; TRBD1 agrees at 8 bases. The germline gives CDR1 MNHNS, CDR2 SASEGT. The CDR3 has 17 residues. With V trimmed by 6 bases and J by 0 bases, 13 bases remained unmatched. CDR3 sequence: CASSRPGQATYSYEQYF. Here the CDR3 DNA reads TGTGCCAGCAGCCGACCGGGACAGGCTACATACTCCTACGAGCAGTACTTC.

This clonotype appeared a few times. The chain links TRBV6-5 to TRBJ1-6, with a possible D match to TRBD1 (6 bases). CDR3 length: 15 residues. V lost 1 base, J lost 5 bases, and 9 bases lay in between. CDR1 MNHEY and CDR2 SVGAGI come from the germline V gene. CDR3 sequence reads: CASSYYRADNSPLHF. CDR3 sequence (DNA): TGTGCCAGCAGTTACTACAGGGCCGATAATTCACCCCTCCACTTT.

In its sample, this clonotype was seen many times. The rearrangement joins TRBV20-1 to TRBJ2-6, with 7 nucleotides matching TRBD2. Germline-derived CDR1 and CDR2 are DFQATT and SNEGSKA (reference sequence). V shed 5 bases, J shed 0 bases, and the junction held 13 bases outside the gene matches. The CDR3 length is 18 residues. The CDR3 DNA reads as TGCAGTGCTCGGGGGAGGGCGGGAGCGTCCTCTGGGGCCAACGTCCTGACTTTC. Protein: CSARGRAGASSGANVLTF.

This clonotype was recorded at least ten times. The chain is built from TRBV14 and TRBJ2-6; 16 positions agree with TRBD2. V dropped 1 base and J dropped 4; count of bases not matched to a gene: 13. The CDR3 spans 22 residues. Germline V CDR1 and CDR2: SGHDN, FVKESK. CDR3 nucleotides: TGTGCCAGCAGCCAAGTACTGGGTCAGGGACTAGCGGGAGGGCCAGGGGCCAACGTCCTGACTTTC. This translates into CASSQVLGQGLAGGPGANVLTF. The full variable domain, rest sourced from reference TRBV14 and TRBJ2-6, is EAGVTQFPSHSVIEKGQTVTLRCDPISGHDNLYWYRRVMGKEIKFLLHFVKESKQDESGMPNNRFLAERTGGTYSTLKVQPAELEDSGVYFCASSQVLGQGLAGGPGANVLTFGAGSRLTVL.

This rearrangement joins TRBV30 to TRBJ1-2, with D tentatively TRBD1 (6 bases). V was shortened by 5 bases and J by 2 bases, with 18 bases between the two germline ends. The CDR3 has 15 residues. Germline loops: CDR1 GTSNPN, CDR2 SVGIG (reference sequence). The CDR3 protein is CAWDLLGHNNYGYTF. The DNA of the CDR3 is TGTGCCTGGGATCTACTGGGACATAACAACTATGGCTACACCTTC. The whole variable domain, filled in from reference TRBV30 and TRBJ1-2, reads SQTIHQWPATLVQPVGSPLSLECTVEGTSNPNLYWYRQAAGRGLQLLFYSVGIGQISSEVPQNLSASRPQDRQFILSSKKLLLSDSGFYLCAWDLLGHNNYGYTFGSGTRLTVV.

The table lists this clonotype with many counts. The rearrangement links TRBV27 to TRBJ1-1; TRBD1 agrees at 7 bases. The CDR3 totals 13 residues. V lost 5 bases to trimming and J lost 3 bases; unmatched junction nucleotides: 3. From germline, CDR1 is MNHEY and CDR2 SMNVEV (reference sequence). In nucleotides, the CDR3 is TGTGCCAGCAGTCCCGACAGGGACACTGAAGCTTTCTTT. Its translation is CASSPDRDTEAFF.

This clonotype was counted at least ten times. The chain links TRBV30 to TRBJ1-6; 9 bases align to TRBD1. The V segment lost 7 bases and the J segment 5 bases; nucleotides outside the gene matches: 3. Germline V gene data show CDR1 as GTSNPN and CDR2 as SVGIG (reference sequence). CDR3 length: 13 amino acids. The CDR3, as DNA: TGTGCCTTCCGGACAGGGGATAATTCACCCCTCCACTTT. This encodes CAFRTGDNSPLHF.

This clonotype was detected many times. The V gene is TRBV10-3, the J gene TRBJ1-2, with D perhaps matching TRBD1 (5 bases). The germline V gene encodes CDR1 ENHRY and CDR2 SYGVKD. The CDR3 consists of 14 residues. Trimming shortened V by 2 bases and J by 0 bases, and 7 bases separated the two germline ends. The CDR3 region is CAISEQGANYGYTF. CDR3 nucleotides: TGTGCCATCAGTGAGCAGGGAGCTAACTATGGCTACACCTTC.

This clonotype has ten or more counts. The V and J genes are TRBV12-3 or TRBV12-4 and TRBJ2-7; TRBD2 agrees at 7 bases. The J segment lost 3 bases and the V segment lost 4 bases, leaving 9 bases of the junction unmatched. The length of the CDR3 is 15 residues. CDR3 residues: CASSYGGGIIYEQYF. CDR3 sequence (DNA): TGTGCCAGCAGTTACGGCGGGGGAATTATCTACGAGCAGTACTTC.

This clonotype occurred many times. V and J are TRBV6-1 and TRBJ2-7; 12 nucleotides align to TRBD1. The CDR3 covers 17 residues. With V trimmed by 3 bases and J by 6 bases, 12 bases remained unmatched. Looked up from germline, CDR1 is MNHNS and CDR2 is SASEGT. The CDR3 reads CASSERGTGTGGGEQYF. As DNA, the CDR3 is TGTGCCAGCAGTGAGAGGGGCACCGGGACAGGGGGCGGCGAGCAGTACTTC.

The V gene is TRBV6-1, the J gene TRBJ1-2, with 8 positions matching TRBD1. The V and J ends lost 6 bases and 5 bases, in that order; junction bases with no gene match: 11. This CDR3 has 15 residues. CDR1 MNHNS and CDR2 SASEGT come from the germline V gene. CDR3 protein: CASSPADRGGYGYTF. CDR3 DNA: TGTGCCAGCAGCCCAGCAGACAGGGGAGGGTATGGCTACACCTTC.

At least ten counts were recorded for this clonotype. A much larger clone differs from this one at a single base, so this may be a read error. The chain combines TRBV27 with TRBJ2-4; TRBD1 matches at 9 bases. The junction had 10 bases not matched to a gene; V was cut back by 5 bases and J by 8 bases. The CDR3 has 15 amino acids. Germline V CDR1 and CDR2: MNHEY, SMNVEV (reference sequence). CDR3 in amino acids: CASSGIQGAGDIQYF. CDR3 in DNA: TGTGCCAGCAGTGGGATACAGGGGGCAGGAGACATTCAGTACTTC.

The chain uses TRBV27 and TRBJ1-5; no reliable D call. The CDR3 totals 15 residues. The germline CDR1 and CDR2 sequences are MNHEY and SMNVEV (reference sequence). Deletions cut 5 bases from V and 5 bases from J, with 16 bases between. Here the CDR3 reads CASSPRYLKDQPQHF. In nucleotides, the CDR3 is TGTGCCAGCAGTCCCCGCTACCTCAAAGATCAGCCCCAGCATTTT.

This clonotype was seen many times. The CDR3 sequence is CASTGHSNYGYTF. The CDR3 region has the DNA TGTGCCAGCACTGGACACTCTAACTATGGCTACACCTTC. V is TRBV3-1 and J is TRBJ1-2; tentatively, D is TRBD1 (5 bases). V lost 7 bases and J lost 0, with 9 bases in between. CDR3 length equals 13 residues. Germline CDR1 and CDR2: LGHDT and YNNKEL (reference sequence). The whole variable domain, filled in from reference TRBV3-1 and TRBJ1-2, reads DTAVSQTPKYLVTQMGNDKSIKCEQNLGHDTMYWYKQDSKKFLKIMFSYNNKELIINETVPNRFSPKSPDKAHLNLHINSLELGDSAVYFCASTGHSNYGYTFGSGTRLTVV.

This clonotype appeared once. The CDR3 DNA is TGTGCCAGCAGCTACGGGACAGGGGAAACTGAAGCTTTCTTT. It yields the protein CASSYGTGETEAFF. The genes are TRBV11-3 and TRBJ1-1; 10 positions agree with TRBD1. The junction had 4 bases not matched to a gene; V was cut back by 4 bases and J by 5 bases. Looked up from germline, CDR1 is SGHNT and CDR2 is YENEEA. CDR3 size: 14 residues. Using reference TRBV11-3 and TRBJ1-1 for the parts outside the CDR3, the full variable domain is EAGVVQSPRYKIIEKKQPVAFWCNPISGHNTLYWYLQNLGQGPELLIRYENEEAVDDSQLPKDRFSAERLKGVDSTLKIQPAELGDSAVYLCASSYGTGETEAFFGQGTRLTVV.

This clonotype was detected many times. The V call is TRBV15, the J call TRBJ2-6; D perhaps matches TRBD1 (6 bases). The CDR3 is made up of 15 amino acids. The V gene lost 3 bases and the J gene lost 4 bases, with 10 bases spanning the gap. Looked up from germline, CDR1 is LNHNV and CDR2 is YYDKDF (reference sequence). This CDR3 reads CATSSTGSGANVLTF. The CDR3 nucleotides are TGTGCCACCAGCAGTACAGGGTCCGGGGCCAACGTCCTGACTTTC.

V and J are TRBV28 and TRBJ2-7; 14 nucleotides match TRBD2. After removal of 6 bases from V and 2 bases from J, the junction contained 3 bases not matched to a gene. CDR1 is MDHEN, CDR2 SYDVKM, per germline. This CDR3 comprises 15 residues. The DNA for the CDR3 is TGTGCCAGCAGATTGGGACTAGCGGGAGCCTACGAGCAGTACTTC. This sequence encodes CASRLGLAGAYEQYF.

This clonotype occurred many times. The rearrangement links TRBV6-1 to TRBJ2-2; D perhaps matches TRBD2 (6 bases). Germline assignment: CDR1 MNHNS and CDR2 SASEGT. V dropped 6 bases and J dropped 7 bases, with 15 bases sitting between them. This CDR3 has 14 residues. As DNA, the CDR3 is TGTGCCAGCAGCGAGACTAGGTTCCGCGGGGAGCTGTTTTTT. This gives the protein CASSETRFRGELFF.

This clonotype was recorded at least ten times. This sequence joins TRBV7-6 and TRBJ2-5, with D possibly called TRBD1 or TRBD2 (5 bases each). The CDR3 totals 16 residues. The V gene lost 1 base and the J gene lost 4 bases, with 16 bases spanning the gap. Germline V gives CDR1 SGHVS, CDR2 FNYEAQ. Written as DNA, the CDR3 is TGTGCCAGCAGCTTAGATGCAGGGTCGGGGTTAGAGACCCAGTACTTC. This encodes CASSLDAGSGLETQYF.

This clonotype was counted at least ten times. The rearrangement uses TRBV12-3 or TRBV12-4 and TRBJ2-7; D unresolved. V was pared by 0 bases and J by 9 bases, with 6 bases between. This CDR3 is built from 11 residues. The CDR3 loop is CASSLAGGQYF. CDR3 in DNA: TGTGCCAGCAGTTTAGCTGGTGGGCAGTACTTC.

The V gene is TRBV27, the J gene TRBJ2-5, with a weak D call TRBD1 (6 bases). Trimming cost V 3 bases and J 1 base, with 12 bases left between them. In germline, CDR1 is MNHEY, CDR2 SMNVEV (reference sequence). The length of the CDR3 is 15 residues. CDR3 sequence: CASSFSRQAQETQYF. Here the CDR3 DNA reads TGTGCCAGCAGTTTCTCCAGACAGGCCCAAGAGACCCAGTACTTC.

The chain is built from TRBV6-1 and TRBJ2-4; 12 bases are a match to TRBD2. This CDR3 has 19 amino acids. CDR1 and CDR2 (germline): MNHNS, SASEGT. With V trimmed by 7 bases and J by 1 base, 14 bases remained unmatched. Here the CDR3 DNA reads TGTGCCAGCACCCCAGGACTAGCGGGAAGACCTTCCGCCAAAAACATTCAGTACTTC. It encodes CASTPGLAGRPSAKNIQYF.

This clonotype was observed at least ten times. The chain employs TRBV7-3 and TRBJ2-2; TRBD1 is a possible D gene (6 bases). From germline, CDR1 is SGHTA and CDR2 FQGTGA. The CDR3 length is 17 residues. V shed 3 bases and J shed 1 base, with 15 bases lying between them. CDR3 sequence reads: CASSLTQGFGNTGELFF. The CDR3 nucleotides are TGTGCCAGCAGCTTGACACAGGGTTTTGGGAACACCGGGGAGCTGTTTTTT.